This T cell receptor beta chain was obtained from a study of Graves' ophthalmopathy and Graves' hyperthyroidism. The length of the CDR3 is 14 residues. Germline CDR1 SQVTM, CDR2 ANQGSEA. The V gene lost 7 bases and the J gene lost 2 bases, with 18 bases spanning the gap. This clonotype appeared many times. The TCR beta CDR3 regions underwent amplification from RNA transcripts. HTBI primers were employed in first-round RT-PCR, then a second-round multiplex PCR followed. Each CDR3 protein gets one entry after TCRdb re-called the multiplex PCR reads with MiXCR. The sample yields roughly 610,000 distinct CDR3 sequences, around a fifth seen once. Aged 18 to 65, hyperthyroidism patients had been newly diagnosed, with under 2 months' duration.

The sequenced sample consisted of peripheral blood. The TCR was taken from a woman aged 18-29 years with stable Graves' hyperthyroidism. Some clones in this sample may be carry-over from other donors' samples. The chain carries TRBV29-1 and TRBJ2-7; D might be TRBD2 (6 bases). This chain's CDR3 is CSALLADSTYEQYF. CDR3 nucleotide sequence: TGCAGCGCACTACTAGCAGATAGCACCTACGAGCAGTACTTC.